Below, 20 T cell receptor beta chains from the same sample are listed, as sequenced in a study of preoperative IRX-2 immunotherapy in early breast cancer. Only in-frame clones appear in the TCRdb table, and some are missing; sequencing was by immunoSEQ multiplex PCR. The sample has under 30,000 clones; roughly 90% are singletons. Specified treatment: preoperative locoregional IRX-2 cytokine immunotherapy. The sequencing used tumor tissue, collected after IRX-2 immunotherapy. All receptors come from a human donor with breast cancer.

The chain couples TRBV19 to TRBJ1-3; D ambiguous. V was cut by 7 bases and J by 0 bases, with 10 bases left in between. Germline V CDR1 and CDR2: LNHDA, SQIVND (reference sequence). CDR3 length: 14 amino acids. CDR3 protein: CASIHSSSGNTIYF. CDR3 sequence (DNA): TGTGCCAGTATACACTCGAGCTCTGGAAACACCATATATTTT.

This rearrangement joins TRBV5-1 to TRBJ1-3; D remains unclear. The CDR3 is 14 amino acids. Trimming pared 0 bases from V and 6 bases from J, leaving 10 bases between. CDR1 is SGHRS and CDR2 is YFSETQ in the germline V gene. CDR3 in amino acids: CASSLGQLENTIYF. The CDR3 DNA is TGCGCCAGCAGCTTGGGGCAGCTGGAAAACACCATATATTTT.

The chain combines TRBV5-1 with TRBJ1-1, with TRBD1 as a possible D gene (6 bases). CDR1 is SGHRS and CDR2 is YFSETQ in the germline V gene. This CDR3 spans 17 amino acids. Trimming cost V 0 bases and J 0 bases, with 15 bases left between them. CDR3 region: CASSLGRGGLMNTEAFF. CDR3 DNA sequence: TGCGCCAGCAGCTTGGGCAGGGGCGGACTTATGAACACTGAAGCTTTCTTT.

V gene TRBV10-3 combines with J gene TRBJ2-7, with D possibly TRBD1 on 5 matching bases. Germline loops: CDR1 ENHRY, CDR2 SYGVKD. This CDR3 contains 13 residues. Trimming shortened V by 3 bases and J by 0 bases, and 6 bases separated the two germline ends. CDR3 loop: CAISEQDSYEQYV. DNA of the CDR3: TGTGCCATCAGTGAACAGGACTCCTACGAGCAGTACGTC.

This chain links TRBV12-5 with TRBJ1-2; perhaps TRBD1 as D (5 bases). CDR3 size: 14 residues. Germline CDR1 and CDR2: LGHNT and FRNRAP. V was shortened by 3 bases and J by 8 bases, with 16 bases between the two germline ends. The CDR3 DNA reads TGTGCTAGTGGTTTAGGCAGGGTAGGGAGAGGCTACACCTTC. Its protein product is CASGLGRVGRGYTF.

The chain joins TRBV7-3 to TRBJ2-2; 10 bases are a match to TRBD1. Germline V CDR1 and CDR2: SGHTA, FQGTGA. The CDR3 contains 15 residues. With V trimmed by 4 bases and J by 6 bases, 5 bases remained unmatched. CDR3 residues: CASSSRQGAAGELFF. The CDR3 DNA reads TGTGCCAGCAGCTCTCGACAGGGGGCCGCCGGGGAGCTGTTTTTT.

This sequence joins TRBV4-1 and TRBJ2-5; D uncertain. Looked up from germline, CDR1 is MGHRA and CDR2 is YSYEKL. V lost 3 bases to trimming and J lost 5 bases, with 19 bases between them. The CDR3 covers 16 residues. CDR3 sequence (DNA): TGCGCCAGCAGCCAGGGTAGTGTGTTAAATAGGGAGACCCAGTACTTC. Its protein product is CASSQGSVLNRETQYF.

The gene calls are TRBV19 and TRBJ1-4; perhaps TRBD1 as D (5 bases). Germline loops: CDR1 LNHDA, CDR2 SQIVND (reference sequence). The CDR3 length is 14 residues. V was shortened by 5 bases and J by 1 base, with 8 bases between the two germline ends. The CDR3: CASSLTVTNEKLFF. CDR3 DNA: TGTGCCAGTAGTTTGACAGTAACTAATGAAAAACTGTTTTTT.

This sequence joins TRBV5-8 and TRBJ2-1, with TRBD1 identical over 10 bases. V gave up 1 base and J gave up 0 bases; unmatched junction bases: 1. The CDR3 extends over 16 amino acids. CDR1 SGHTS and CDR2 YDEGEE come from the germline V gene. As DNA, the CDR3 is TGTGCCAGCAGCTTGCGACAGGGGGCCTCCTACAATGAGCAGTTCTTC. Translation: CASSLRQGASYNEQFF. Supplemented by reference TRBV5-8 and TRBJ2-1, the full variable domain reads EAGVTQSPTHLIKTRGQQATLRCSPISGHTSVYWYQQALGLGLQFLLWYDEGEERNRGNFPPRFSGRQFPNYSSELNVNALELEDSALYLCASSLRQGASYNEQFFGPGTRLTVL.

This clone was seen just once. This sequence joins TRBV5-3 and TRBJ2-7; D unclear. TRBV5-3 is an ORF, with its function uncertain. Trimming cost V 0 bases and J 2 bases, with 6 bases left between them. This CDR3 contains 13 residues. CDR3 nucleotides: TGTGCCAGAAGCTTGGGACCGCCCTACGAGCAGTACGTC. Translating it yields CARSLGPPYEQYV.

CDR3 residues: CASSYSTGGAFYGYTF. CDR3 nucleotide sequence: TGTGCCAGCAGTTACTCGACGGGGGGCGCCTTCTATGGCTACACCTTC. The chain couples TRBV6-5 to TRBJ1-2, with a weak D call TRBD1 (6 bases). The germline V and J ends were trimmed by 0 bases and 4 bases, with 15 bases remaining between them. CDR1 is MNHEY and CDR2 is SVGAGI in the germline V gene. This CDR3 has 16 amino acids.

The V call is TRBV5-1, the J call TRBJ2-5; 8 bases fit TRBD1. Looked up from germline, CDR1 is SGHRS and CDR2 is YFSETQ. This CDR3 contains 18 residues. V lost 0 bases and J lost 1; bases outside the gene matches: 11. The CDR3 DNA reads TGCGCCAGCAGCTTGGAAGGGACAGGCGGAATCCGCCAAGAGACCCAGTACTTC. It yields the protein CASSLEGTGGIRQETQYF.

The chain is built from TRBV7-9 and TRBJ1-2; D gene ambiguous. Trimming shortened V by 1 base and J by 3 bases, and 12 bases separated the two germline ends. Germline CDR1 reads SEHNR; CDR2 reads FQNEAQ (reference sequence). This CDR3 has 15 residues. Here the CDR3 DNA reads TGTGCCAGCAGCTTAGGGTCGGCTGGGTACTATGGCTACACCTTC. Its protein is CASSLGSAGYYGYTF.

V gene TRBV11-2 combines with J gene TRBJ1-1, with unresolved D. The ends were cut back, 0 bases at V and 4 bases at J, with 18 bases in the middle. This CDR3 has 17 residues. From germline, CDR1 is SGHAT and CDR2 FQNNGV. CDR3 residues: CASSLEGPSLSGTEAFF. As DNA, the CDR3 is TGTGCCAGCAGCTTAGAGGGCCCTTCACTATCGGGCACTGAAGCTTTCTTT.

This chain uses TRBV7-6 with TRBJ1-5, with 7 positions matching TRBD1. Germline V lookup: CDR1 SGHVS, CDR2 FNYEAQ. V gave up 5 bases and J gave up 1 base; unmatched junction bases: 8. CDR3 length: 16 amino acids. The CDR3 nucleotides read TGTGCCAGCAGCCCCCGAGGGGGACAGAGCAATCAGCCCCAGCATTTT. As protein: CASSPRGGQSNQPQHF.

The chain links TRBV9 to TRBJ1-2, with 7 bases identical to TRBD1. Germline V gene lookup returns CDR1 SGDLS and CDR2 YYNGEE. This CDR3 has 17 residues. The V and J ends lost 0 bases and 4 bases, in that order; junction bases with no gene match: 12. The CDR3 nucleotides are TGTGCCAGCAGCGTAGGTGACAGGGAGATAACCCTCTATGGCTACACCTTC. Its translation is CASSVGDREITLYGYTF.

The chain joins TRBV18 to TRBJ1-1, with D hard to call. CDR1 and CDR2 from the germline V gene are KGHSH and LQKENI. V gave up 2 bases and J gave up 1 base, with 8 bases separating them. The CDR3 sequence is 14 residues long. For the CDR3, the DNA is TGTGCCAGCTCACCAGGGGTAAGGAACACTGAAGCTTTCTTT. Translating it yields CASSPGVRNTEAFF.

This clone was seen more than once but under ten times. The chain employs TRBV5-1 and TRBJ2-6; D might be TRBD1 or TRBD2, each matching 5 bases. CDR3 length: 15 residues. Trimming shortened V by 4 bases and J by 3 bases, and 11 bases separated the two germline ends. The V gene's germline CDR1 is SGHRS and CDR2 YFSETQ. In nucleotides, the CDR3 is TGCGCCAGCAGCCCCTGGGGGTATGGGGCCAACGTCCTGACTTTC. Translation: CASSPWGYGANVLTF.

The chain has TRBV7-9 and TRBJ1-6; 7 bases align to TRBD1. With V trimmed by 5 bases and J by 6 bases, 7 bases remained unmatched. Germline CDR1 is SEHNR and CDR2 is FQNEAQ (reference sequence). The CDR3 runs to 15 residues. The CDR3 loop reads CASSIQGRSNSPLHF. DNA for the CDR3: TGTGCCAGCAGCATACAGGGGCGGAGTAATTCACCCCTCCACTTT.

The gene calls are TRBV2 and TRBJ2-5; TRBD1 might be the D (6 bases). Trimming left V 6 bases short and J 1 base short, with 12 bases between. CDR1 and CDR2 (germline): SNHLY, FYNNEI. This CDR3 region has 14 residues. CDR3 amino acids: CASSVDRSQETQYF. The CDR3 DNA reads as TGTGCCAGCAGCGTCGACAGGAGCCAAGAGACCCAGTACTTC. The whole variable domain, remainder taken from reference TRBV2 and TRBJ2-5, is EPEVTQTPSHQVTQMGQEVILRCVPISNHLYFYWYRQILGQKVEFLVSFYNNEISEKSEIFDDQFSVERPDGSNFTLKIRSTKLEDSAMYFCASSVDRSQETQYFGPGTRLLVL.